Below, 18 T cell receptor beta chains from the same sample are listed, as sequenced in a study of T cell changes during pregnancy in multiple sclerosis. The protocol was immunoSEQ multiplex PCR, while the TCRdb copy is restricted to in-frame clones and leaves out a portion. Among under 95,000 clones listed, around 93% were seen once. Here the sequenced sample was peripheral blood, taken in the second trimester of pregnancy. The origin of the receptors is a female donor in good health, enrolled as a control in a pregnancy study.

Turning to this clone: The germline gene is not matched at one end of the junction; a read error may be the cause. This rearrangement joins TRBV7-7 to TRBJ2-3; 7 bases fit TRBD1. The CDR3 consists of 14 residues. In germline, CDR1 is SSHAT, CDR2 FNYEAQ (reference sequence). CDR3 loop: CASSADRVSDTQYF. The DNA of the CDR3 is TGTGCTAGCAGCGCCGACAGGGTATCGGATACGCAGTATTTT.

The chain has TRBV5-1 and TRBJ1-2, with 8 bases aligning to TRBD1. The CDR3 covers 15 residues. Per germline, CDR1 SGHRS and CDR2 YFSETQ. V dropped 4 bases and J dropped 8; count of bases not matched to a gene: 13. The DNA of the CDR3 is TGCGCCAGCAGCGTATTCCCGGGACAGGCTGGAGGCTACACCTTC. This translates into CASSVFPGQAGGYTF.

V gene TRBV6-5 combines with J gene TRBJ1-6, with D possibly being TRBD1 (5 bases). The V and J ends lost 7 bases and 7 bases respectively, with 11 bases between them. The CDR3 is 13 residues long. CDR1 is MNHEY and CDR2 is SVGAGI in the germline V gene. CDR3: CASMSQVNSPLHF. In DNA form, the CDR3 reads TGTGCCAGCATGTCACAGGTCAATTCACCCCTCCACTTT.

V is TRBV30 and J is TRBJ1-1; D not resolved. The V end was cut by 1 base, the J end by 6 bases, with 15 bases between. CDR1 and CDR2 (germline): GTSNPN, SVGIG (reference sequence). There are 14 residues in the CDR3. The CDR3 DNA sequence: TGTGCCTGGAGTGACCTCGGGAGGGCCTCTGAAGCTTTCTTT. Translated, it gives CAWSDLGRASEAFF. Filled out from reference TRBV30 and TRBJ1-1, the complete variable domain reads SQTIHQWPATLVQPVGSPLSLECTVEGTSNPNLYWYRQAAGRGLQLLFYSVGIGQISSEVPQNLSASRPQDRQFILSSKKLLLSDSGFYLCAWSDLGRASEAFFGQGTRLTVV.

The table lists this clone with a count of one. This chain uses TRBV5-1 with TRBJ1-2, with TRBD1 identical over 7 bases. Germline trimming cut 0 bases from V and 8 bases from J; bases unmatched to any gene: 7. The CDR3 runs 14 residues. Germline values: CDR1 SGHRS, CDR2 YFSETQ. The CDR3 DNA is TGCGCCAGCAGCTTGGAAACAGGGGTCGCAGGCTACACCTTC. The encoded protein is CASSLETGVAGYTF. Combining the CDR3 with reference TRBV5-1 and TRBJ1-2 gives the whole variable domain KAGVTQTPRYLIKTRGQQVTLSCSPISGHRSVSWYQQTPGQGLQFLFEYFSETQRNKGNFPGRFSGRQFSNSRSEMNVSTLELGDSALYLCASSLETGVAGYTFGSGTRLTVV.

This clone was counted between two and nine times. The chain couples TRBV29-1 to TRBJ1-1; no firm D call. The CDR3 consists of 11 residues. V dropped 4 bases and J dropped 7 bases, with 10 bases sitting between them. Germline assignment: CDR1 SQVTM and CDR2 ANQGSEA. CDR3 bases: TGCAGCGTTGGTTCGGTTCTTGAAGCTTTCTTT. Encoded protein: CSVGSVLEAFF.

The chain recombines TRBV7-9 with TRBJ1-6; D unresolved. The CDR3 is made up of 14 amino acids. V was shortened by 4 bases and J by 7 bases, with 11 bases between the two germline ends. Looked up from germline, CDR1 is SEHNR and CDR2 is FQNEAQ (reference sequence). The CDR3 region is CASSYDTVNSPLHF. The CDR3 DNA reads TGTGCCAGCAGCTACGACACCGTCAATTCACCCCTCCACTTT.

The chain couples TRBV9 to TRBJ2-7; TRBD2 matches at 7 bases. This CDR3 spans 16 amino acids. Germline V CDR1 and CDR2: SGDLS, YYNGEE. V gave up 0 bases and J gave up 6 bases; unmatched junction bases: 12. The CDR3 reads CASSVDIGGSGGEQYF. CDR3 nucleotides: TGTGCCAGCAGCGTAGATATCGGGGGGTCGGGGGGCGAGCAGTACTTC.

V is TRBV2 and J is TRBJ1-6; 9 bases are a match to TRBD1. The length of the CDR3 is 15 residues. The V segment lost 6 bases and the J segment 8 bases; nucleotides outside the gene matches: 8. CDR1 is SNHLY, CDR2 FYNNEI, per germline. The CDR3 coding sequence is TGTGCCAGCAGAAAGGACGGGACAGGGTATTCACCCCTCCACTTT. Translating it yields CASRKDGTGYSPLHF.

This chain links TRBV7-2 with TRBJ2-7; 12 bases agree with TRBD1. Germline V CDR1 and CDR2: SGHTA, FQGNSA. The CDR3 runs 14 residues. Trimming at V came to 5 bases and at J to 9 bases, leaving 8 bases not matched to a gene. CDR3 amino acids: CASSPGTGGKGQYF. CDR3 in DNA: TGTGCCAGCAGCCCTGGGACAGGGGGCAAGGGGCAGTACTTC. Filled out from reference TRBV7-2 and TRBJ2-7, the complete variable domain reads GAGVSQSPSNKVTEKGKDVELRCDPISGHTALYWYRQSLGQGLEFLIYFQGNSAPDKSGLPSDRFSAERTGGSVSTLTIQRTQQEDSAVYLCASSPGTGGKGQYFGPGTRLTVT.

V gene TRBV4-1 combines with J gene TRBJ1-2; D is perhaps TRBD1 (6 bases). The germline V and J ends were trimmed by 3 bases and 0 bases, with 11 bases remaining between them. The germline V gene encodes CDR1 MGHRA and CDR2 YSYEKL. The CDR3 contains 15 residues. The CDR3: CASSQNRAPNYGYTF. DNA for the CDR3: TGCGCCAGCAGCCAGAACAGGGCCCCTAACTATGGCTACACCTTC.

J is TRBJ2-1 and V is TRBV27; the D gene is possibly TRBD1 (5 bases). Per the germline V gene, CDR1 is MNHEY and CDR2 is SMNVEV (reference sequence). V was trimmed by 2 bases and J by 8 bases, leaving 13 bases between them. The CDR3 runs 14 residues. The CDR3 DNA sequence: TGTGCCAGCAGTTTAGCCGGCCCCAGGGATGAGCAGTTCTTC. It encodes CASSLAGPRDEQFF.

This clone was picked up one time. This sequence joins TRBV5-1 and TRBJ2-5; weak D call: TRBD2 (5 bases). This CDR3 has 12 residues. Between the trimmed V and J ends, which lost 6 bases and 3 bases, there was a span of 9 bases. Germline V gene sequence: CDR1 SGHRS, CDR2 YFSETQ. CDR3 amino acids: CASMGAKETQYF. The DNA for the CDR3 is TGCGCCAGCATGGGAGCGAAAGAGACCCAGTACTTC.

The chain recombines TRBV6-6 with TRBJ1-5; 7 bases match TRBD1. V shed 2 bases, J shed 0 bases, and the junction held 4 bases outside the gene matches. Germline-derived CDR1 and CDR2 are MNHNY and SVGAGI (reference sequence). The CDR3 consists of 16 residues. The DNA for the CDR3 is TGTGCCAGCAGTTACGGGACAGTTTATAGCAATCAGCCCCAGCATTTT. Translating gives CASSYGTVYSNQPQHF.

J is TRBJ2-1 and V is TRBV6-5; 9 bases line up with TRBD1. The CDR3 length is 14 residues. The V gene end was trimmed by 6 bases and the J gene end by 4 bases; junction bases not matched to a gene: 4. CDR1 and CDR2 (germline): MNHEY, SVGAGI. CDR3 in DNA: TGTGCCAGCAGAACCGGGACAGGGTACAATGAGCAGTTCTTC. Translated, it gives CASRTGTGYNEQFF.

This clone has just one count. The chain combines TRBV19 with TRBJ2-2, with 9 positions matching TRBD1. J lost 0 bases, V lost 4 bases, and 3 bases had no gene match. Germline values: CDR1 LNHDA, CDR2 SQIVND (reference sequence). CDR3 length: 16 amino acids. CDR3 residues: CASSKQGAANTGELFF. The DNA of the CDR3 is TGTGCCAGTAGTAAACAGGGGGCTGCGAACACCGGGGAGCTGTTTTTT. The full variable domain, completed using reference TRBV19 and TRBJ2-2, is DGGITQSPKYLFRKEGQNVTLSCEQNLNHDAMYWYRQDPGQGLRLIYYSQIVNDFQKGDIAEGYSVSREKKESFPLTVTSAQKNPTAFYLCASSKQGAANTGELFFGEGSRLTVL.

Here the CDR3 reads CASKTGDAGNTIYF. CDR3 in DNA: TGTGCCAGCAAGACAGGGGACGCTGGAAACACCATATATTTT. The V call is TRBV6-5, the J call TRBJ1-3, with 8 bases matching TRBD1. V shed 7 bases, J shed 2 bases, and the junction held 4 bases outside the gene matches. CDR3 length: 14 residues. CDR1 MNHEY and CDR2 SVGAGI come from the germline V gene.

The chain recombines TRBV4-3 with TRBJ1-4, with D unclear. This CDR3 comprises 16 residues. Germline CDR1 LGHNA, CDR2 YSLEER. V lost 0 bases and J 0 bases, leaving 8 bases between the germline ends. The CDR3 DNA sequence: TGCGCCAGCAGCCAAGATTTGGCAACAACTAATGAAAAACTGTTTTTT. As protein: CASSQDLATTNEKLFF.